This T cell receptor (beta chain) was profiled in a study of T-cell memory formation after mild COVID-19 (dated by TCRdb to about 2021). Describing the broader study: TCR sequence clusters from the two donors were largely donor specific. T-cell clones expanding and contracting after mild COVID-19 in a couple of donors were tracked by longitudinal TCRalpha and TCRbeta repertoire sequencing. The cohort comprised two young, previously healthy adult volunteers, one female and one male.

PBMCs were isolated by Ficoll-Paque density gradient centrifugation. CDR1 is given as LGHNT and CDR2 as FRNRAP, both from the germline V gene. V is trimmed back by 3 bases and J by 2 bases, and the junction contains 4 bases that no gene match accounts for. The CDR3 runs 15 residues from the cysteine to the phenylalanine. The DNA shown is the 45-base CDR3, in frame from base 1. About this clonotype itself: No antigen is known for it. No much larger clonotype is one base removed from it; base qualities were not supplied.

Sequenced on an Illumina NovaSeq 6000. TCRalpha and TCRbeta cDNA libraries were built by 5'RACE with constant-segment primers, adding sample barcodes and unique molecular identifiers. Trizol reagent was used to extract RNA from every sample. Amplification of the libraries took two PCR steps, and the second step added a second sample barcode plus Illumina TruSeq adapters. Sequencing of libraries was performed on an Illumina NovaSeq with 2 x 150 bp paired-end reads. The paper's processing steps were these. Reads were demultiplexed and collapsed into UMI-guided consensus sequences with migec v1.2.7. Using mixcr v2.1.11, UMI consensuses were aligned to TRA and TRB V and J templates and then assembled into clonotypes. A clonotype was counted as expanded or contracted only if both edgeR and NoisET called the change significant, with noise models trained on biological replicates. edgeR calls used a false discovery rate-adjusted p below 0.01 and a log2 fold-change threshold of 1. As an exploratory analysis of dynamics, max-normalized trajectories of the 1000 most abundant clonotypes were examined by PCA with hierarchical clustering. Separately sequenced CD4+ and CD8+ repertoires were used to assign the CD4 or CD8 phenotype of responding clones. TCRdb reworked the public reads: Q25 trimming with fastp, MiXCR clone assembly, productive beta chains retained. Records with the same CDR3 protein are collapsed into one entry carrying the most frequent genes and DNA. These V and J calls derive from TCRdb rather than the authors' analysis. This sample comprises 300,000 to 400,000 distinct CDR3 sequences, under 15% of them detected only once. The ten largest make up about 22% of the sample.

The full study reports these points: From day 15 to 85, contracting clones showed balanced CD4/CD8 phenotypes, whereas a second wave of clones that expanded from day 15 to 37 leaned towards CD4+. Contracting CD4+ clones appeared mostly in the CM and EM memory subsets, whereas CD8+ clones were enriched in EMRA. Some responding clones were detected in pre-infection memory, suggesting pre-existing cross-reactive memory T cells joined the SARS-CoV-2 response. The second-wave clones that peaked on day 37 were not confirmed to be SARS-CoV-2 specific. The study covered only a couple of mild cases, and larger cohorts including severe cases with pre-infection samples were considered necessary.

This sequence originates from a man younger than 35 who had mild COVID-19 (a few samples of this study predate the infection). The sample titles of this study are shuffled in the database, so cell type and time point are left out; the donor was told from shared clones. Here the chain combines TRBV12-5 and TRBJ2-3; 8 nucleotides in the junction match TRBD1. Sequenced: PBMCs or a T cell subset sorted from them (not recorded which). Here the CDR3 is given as CASGLGTGNTDTQYF. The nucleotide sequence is TGTGCTAGTGGTTTAGGGACAGGCAACACAGATACGCAGTATTTT.